This T cell receptor beta chain is from a study of CD8 T cells in Susac syndrome. Background on the study: At the time of blood draw, patients with Susac syndrome were therapy-naive, receiving corticosteroids, or receiving intravenous immunoglobulin alone. Whole-study findings and limits: There was no clonal expansion in the CD4+ T cell repertoires of Susac syndrome.

The junction had 7 bases not matched to a gene; V was cut back by 4 bases and J by 2 bases. This CDR3 region has 15 residues. Germline CDR1 and CDR2: SNHLY and FYNNEI. The recently defined diagnostic criteria for definite or probable disease were met by the Susac syndrome patients. Random-hexamer reverse transcription was applied to roughly 0.5 to 1 ug RNA. The TCR beta CDR3 was amplified by immunoSEQ multiplex PCR across 54 Vbeta, 13 Jbeta. TCRdb used MiXCR to reprocess the immunoSEQ multiplex PCR reads, holding one entry per CDR3 protein. The sample lists 150,000 to 200,000 distinct CDR3 sequences; more than 95% were seen once. On this clonotype itself: Its antigen is not known.

This chain joins TRBV2 and TRBJ2-7; 8 bases agree with TRBD1. Sequenced material: CD4+ T cells from PBMCs. The clonotype comes from a human donor with Susac syndrome. The CDR3 coding sequence is TGTGCCAGCAGTGTGAGTACAGGGGGGCCCTACGAGCAGTACTTC. Residues: CASSVSTGGPYEQYF.